This T cell receptor beta chain derives from a study of blood T cell repertoires in COVID-19. Study details: The origin of the acute and convalescent COVID-19 samples was the United States, Italy and Spain. Sources were T cells, B-cell-depleted T cells, or PBMCs; the material itself was cDNA or gDNA.

Per the original methods: Quantification of nucleated cells was approximated via reference gene primer amplification. The assay was immunoSEQ multiplex PCR, and TCRdb's table has in-frame clones only and misses some. D and trimming come from the DNA, and the V and J calls and clone size come from that table. This sample has about 250,000 clones, with 89% found just once. The CDR3 loop spans 15 amino acids. Germline values: CDR1 SGHNT, CDR2 YYREEE (reference sequence). The V gene end was trimmed by 0 bases and the J gene end by 3 bases; junction bases not matched to a gene: 6. This clone was recorded once.

V usage is TRBV5-4 and J usage is TRBJ2-7, with TRBD2 matching 7 bases. Sequenced material: peripheral blood. The receptor was isolated from a woman aged 40 to 49 who had recovered from COVID-19. The CDR3 nucleotides read TGTGCCAGCAGCTTGGACTCAGCGGGGATCTACGAGCAGTACTTC. Protein product: CASSLDSAGIYEQYF.